This TCR beta chain was recovered during a study of blood T cell repertoires in COVID-19. As for the study in general: Acute and convalescent COVID-19 samples came from the United States, Italy and Spain. PBMCs, B-cell-depleted T cells, or T cells provided the cDNA or gDNA that made up the material.

This clone was recorded at least ten times. Under the authors' procedure: Nucleated cell number was recorded as an estimate derived from reference gene primer amplification. Measured with immunoSEQ multiplex PCR; TCRdb has only the in-frame clones, and not every one. The V and J calls and clone size were taken over from that table, and D and trimming were inferred from the DNA. Of approximately 130,000 clones listed, about 85% are singletons. Trimming stripped 2 bases from V and 7 bases from J, with 14 bases between. The CDR3 has 14 amino acids. The V gene's germline CDR1 is SGHTA and CDR2 FQGTGA. This receptor was obtained from a human donor in a cohort sampled during active COVID-19. The sample comprised peripheral blood. The chain recombines TRBV7-3 with TRBJ1-2; D not resolved. As DNA, the CDR3 is TGTGCCAGCAGCTTAGGGTATGGTGCGGGTGGCTACACCTTC. Protein: CASSLGYGAGGYTF.